This T cell receptor beta chain was captured in a study of T cells in Graves' hyperthyroidism and ophthalmopathy. Findings and limits, study-wide: Through a model of 13 V-J features, ophthalmopathy was separated from stable hyperthyroidism.

The V gene's germline CDR1 is LNHDA and CDR2 SQIVND (reference sequence). The CDR3 totals 14 residues. V shed 5 bases and J 13 bases; nucleotides not matched to a gene: 9. Regarding this clonotype: Its antigen is unidentified.

Newly diagnosed patients aged 18 to 65 had hyperthyroidism of under 2 months' duration. TCR beta CDR3 regions were amplified from RNA transcripts. Using the HTBI primer set, a first-round RT-PCR was run on the TCR CDR3. TCRdb called the multiplex PCR reads again in MiXCR, with one record for every CDR3 protein. This sample has hundreds of thousands of distinct CDR3 sequences; 30% to 40% occur once, and the top ten carry less than 35%. This receptor was taken from a woman between 35 and 50 years old with Graves' hyperthyroidism. The gene calls are TRBV19 and TRBJ2-2, with TRBD2 identical over 11 bases. Source material: blood. The CDR3 bases are TGTGCCAGTAGTCAGACTAGCGGGGCATCATGGCTGTTTTTT. Translation gives CASSQTSGASWLFF.